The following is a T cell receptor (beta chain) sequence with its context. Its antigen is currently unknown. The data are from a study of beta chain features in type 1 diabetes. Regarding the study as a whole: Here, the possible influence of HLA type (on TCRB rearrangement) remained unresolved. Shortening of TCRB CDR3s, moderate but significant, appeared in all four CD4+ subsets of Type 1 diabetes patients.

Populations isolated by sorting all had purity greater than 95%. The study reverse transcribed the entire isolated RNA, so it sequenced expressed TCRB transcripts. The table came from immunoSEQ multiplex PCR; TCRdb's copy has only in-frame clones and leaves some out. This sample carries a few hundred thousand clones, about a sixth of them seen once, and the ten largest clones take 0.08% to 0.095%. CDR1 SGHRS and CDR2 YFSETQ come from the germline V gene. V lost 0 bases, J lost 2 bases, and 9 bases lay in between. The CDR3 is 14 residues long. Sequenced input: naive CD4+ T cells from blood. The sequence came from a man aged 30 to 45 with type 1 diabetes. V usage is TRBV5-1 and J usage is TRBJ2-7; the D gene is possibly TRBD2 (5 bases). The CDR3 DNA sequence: TGCGCCAGCAGCTTGGAATCGGGGACCTACGAGCAGTACTTC. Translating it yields CASSLESGTYEQYF. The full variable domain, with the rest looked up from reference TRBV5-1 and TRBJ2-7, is KAGVTQTPRYLIKTRGQQVTLSCSPISGHRSVSWYQQTPGQGLQFLFEYFSETQRNKGNFPGRFSGRQFSNSRSEMNVSTLELGDSALYLCASSLESGTYEQYFGPGTRLTVT.